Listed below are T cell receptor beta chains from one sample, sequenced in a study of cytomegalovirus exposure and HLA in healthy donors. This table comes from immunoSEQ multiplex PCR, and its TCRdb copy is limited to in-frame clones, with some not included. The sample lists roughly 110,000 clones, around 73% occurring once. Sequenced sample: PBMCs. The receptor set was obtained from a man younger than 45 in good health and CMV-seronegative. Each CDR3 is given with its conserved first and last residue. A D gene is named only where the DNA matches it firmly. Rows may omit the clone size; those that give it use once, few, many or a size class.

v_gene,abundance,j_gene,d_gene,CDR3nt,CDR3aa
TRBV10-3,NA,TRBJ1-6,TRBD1,TGTGCCATCAGGGGACAGACGGATTCACCCCTCCACTTT,CAIRGQTDSPLHF
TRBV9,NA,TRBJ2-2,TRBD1,TGTGCCAGCAGCTTAACCGGGACAGCGAACACCGGGGAGCTGTTTTTT,CASSLTGTANTGELFF
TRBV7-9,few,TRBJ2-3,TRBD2,TGTGCCAGCAGCTTAGCGACTAGCGGGGGCCCCACAGATACGCAGTATTTT,CASSLATSGGPTDTQYF
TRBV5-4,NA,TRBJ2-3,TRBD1,TGTGCCGGCGGGACAGGGGTTGAGGATACGCAGTATTTT,CAGGTGVEDTQYF
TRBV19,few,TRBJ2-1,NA,TGTGCCAGTAGCGCTAGGGGGAATGAGCAGTTCTTC,CASSARGNEQFF
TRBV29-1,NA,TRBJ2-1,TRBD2,TGCAGCGCCTCAGTCACTAGCGGTTGGAATGAGCAGTTCTTC,CSASVTSGWNEQFF
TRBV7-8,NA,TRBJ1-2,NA,TGTGCCAGCAGCTTAGATCGCCAGGGCTACACCTTC,CASSLDRQGYTF
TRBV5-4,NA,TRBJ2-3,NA,TGTGCCAGCAGCTTGGAGGCGACGGGGGTGGATACGCAGTATTTT,CASSLEATGVDTQYF
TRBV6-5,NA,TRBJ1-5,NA,TGTGCCAGCAGACAGACAGGAGTCAATCAGCCCCAGCATTTT,CASRQTGVNQPQHF
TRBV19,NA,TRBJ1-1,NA,TGTGCCAGTATCGGGAACCTCACAGCTTTCTTT,CASIGNLTAFF
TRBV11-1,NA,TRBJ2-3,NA,TGTGCCAGCAGCCCTTCCTCCGGGGAGGATACGCAGTATTTT,CASSPSSGEDTQYF
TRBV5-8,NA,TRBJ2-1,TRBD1,TGTGCCAGTACCCCGACAGGGGTTGCCTACAATGAGCAGTTCTTC,CASTPTGVAYNEQFF
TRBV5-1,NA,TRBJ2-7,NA,TGCGCCAGCAGCTTGGCCAAGGGGATCTCCTACGAGCAGTACTTC,CASSLAKGISYEQYF
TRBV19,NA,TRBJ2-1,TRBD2,TGTGCCAGTAGTATAGGACTAGCGGGAGGAGAGCAGTTCTTC,CASSIGLAGGEQFF
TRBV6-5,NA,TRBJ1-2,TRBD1,TGTGCCAGCAGCCTGGGACAGGGCGTAGGCTACACCTTC,CASSLGQGVGYTF
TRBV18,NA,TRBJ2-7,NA,TGTGCCAGCTCACCACCTCCTCGGGGAGACGAGCAGTACTTC,CASSPPPRGDEQYF
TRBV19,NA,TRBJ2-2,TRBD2,TGTGCCAGTAGTATCTCTCGTACTAGCGGGAAGCGGCCCGGGGAGCTGTTTTTT,CASSISRTSGKRPGELFF
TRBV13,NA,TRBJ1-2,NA,TGTGCCAGCAGCAAAGGGGATCGCTATGGCTACACCTTC,CASSKGDRYGYTF
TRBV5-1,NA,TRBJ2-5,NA,TGCGCCAGCAGCTTGGGGGCTAGCGAAGAAGAGACCCAGTACTTC,CASSLGASEEETQYF
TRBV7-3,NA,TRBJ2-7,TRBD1,TGTGCCAGCAGCTTCACCGGGACAGGGATGGACGAGCAGTACTTC,CASSFTGTGMDEQYF
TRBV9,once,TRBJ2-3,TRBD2,TGTGCCAGCAGCTCTGCTAGCGGGAGAGACACAGATACGCAGTATTTT,CASSSASGRDTDTQYF